This T cell receptor (beta chain) was obtained from a study of blood T cell repertoires in COVID-19. Across the whole study: Donors in the United States, Italy and Spain gave samples during acute or convalescent COVID-19. In each case, the material was cDNA or gDNA derived from T cells, B-cell-depleted T cells, or PBMCs.

Per the original data handling: Using reference gene primer amplification, nucleated cell counts were estimated. Some clones are missing from TCRdb's copy, which holds only in-frame ones; the method was immunoSEQ multiplex PCR. V and J calls and clone size come straight from that table; D and trimming were deduced from the DNA. Altogether more than 45,000 clones are present, roughly 80% being singletons, with the ten largest covering around 21%. There are 12 residues in the CDR3. The source material was peripheral blood. The chain has TRBV21-1 and TRBJ1-1. TRBV21-1 is a pseudogene segment. This clonotype was obtained from a woman aged 60-75 years with acute or convalescent COVID-19. CDR3 nucleotide sequence: TGTGCCAGCAGCAATTGTGGCGGCGAAGCTTTCTTT. Translated, it gives CASSNCGGEAFF.